The TCR beta chain described here comes from a study of radiotherapy plus CTLA-4 blockade in lung cancer. Concerning this clone itself: Its specificity is unknown.

Study-wide results and caveats: Once radiotherapy plus ipilimumab had been given, TCR clones derived from tumor expanded in blood. Among reported predictors of response, early blood T cell clone dynamics with interferon-beta performed best.

Assay: immunoSEQ multiplex PCR; the TCRdb copy retains only in-frame clones and omits some. The data hold 45,000 or so clones, with around nine tenths observed a single time. V dropped 8 bases and J dropped 2; count of bases not matched to a gene: 12. CDR1 SGHTA and CDR2 FQGNSA come from the germline V gene. This CDR3 is 16 amino acids long. This rearrangement joins TRBV7-2 to TRBJ2-1; TRBD2 matches at 7 bases. The sample in question was peripheral blood, obtained from a patient treated with radiotherapy plus ipilimumab. The clonotype was recovered from a human donor with non-small cell lung cancer whose response to radiotherapy plus ipilimumab could not be evaluated. The CDR3 reads CASQAGAAPAYNEQFF. In DNA, the CDR3 is TGTGCCAGCCAGGCGGGAGCGGCCCCCGCCTACAATGAGCAGTTCTTC. Combining the CDR3 with reference TRBV7-2 and TRBJ2-1 gives the whole variable domain GAGVSQSPSNKVTEKGKDVELRCDPISGHTALYWYRQSLGQGLEFLIYFQGNSAPDKSGLPSDRFSAERTGGSVSTLTIQRTQQEDSAVYLCASQAGAAPAYNEQFFGPGTRLTVL.